Shown below are 22 T cell receptor beta chains from a single sample sequenced in a study of radiotherapy plus CTLA-4 blockade in lung cancer. The method was immunoSEQ multiplex PCR; TCRdb's version includes in-frame clones alone and lacks a portion of them. The data show roughly 100,000 clones, with roughly four fifths seen just once and roughly 24% held by the top ten. The sample in question was peripheral blood, obtained from a patient treated with radiotherapy plus ipilimumab. Receptor source: a human donor with non-small cell lung cancer that progressed on radiotherapy plus ipilimumab.

The chain employs TRBV5-1 and TRBJ2-1, with TRBD1 identical over 8 bases. From germline, CDR1 is SGHRS and CDR2 YFSETQ. The CDR3 spans 14 residues. With 6 bases clipped from V and 1 base from J, the junction kept 3 bases outside the gene matches. CDR3 residues: CASTRTGSYNEQFF. CDR3 bases: TGCGCCAGCACCAGGACAGGGTCCTACAATGAGCAGTTCTTC. Full variable domain (remainder filled in from reference TRBV5-1 and TRBJ2-1): KAGVTQTPRYLIKTRGQQVTLSCSPISGHRSVSWYQQTPGQGLQFLFEYFSETQRNKGNFPGRFSGRQFSNSRSEMNVSTLELGDSALYLCASTRTGSYNEQFFGPGTRLTVL.

The rearrangement links TRBV19 to TRBJ2-5, with D hard to call. The CDR3 extends over 14 amino acids. Germline V gene sequence: CDR1 LNHDA, CDR2 SQIVND (reference sequence). Between the trimmed V and J ends, which lost 3 bases and 1 base, there was a span of 9 bases. In DNA form, the CDR3 reads TGTGCCAGTAGTATTACCAGAAGCCAAGAGACCCAGTACTTC. Protein sequence: CASSITRSQETQYF.

The V and J genes are TRBV2 and TRBJ2-7; TRBD1 aligns across 9 bases. V trimming: 7 bases; J trimming: 6 bases; junction bases outside the gene matches: 13. The germline V gene has CDR1 SNHLY and CDR2 FYNNEI. The CDR3 runs 15 residues. The CDR3 spells CASKRAGTGSGEQYF. CDR3 in DNA: TGTGCCAGCAAGAGGGCCGGGACAGGGTCGGGCGAGCAGTACTTC.

CDR3 region: CASSIRDRGYYEQYF. DNA for the CDR3: TGTGCCAGCAGCATCCGGGACAGGGGTTACTACGAGCAGTACTTC. V gene TRBV7-9 combines with J gene TRBJ2-7; 10 bases match TRBD1. The CDR3 sequence is 15 residues long. Germline assignment: CDR1 SEHNR and CDR2 FQNEAQ (reference sequence). The V gene end was trimmed by 5 bases and the J gene end by 3 bases; junction bases not matched to a gene: 7.

The J gene is TRBJ1-1, the V gene TRBV9, with D perhaps TRBD1 (6 bases). V was cut by 0 bases and J by 1 base, with 16 bases left in between. CDR3 length: 17 amino acids. Germline V gene sequence: CDR1 SGDLS, CDR2 YYNGEE. The CDR3 DNA reads as TGTGCCAGCAGCGTAGACCCACCCGGGGGGGCGAACACTGAAGCTTTCTTT. Translation gives CASSVDPPGGANTEAFF.

V and J are TRBV6-5 and TRBJ2-1, with D perhaps TRBD1 (5 bases). The ends were cut back, 4 bases at V and 0 bases at J, with 13 bases in the middle. This CDR3 is 16 amino acids long. Germline V gives CDR1 MNHEY, CDR2 SVGAGI. CDR3 nucleotide sequence: TGTGCCAGCAGTTCAACCAGGGAAAGCTCCTACAATGAGCAGTTCTTC. Protein: CASSSTRESSYNEQFF.

The V and J genes are TRBV11-2 and TRBJ2-2, with D unresolved. CDR1 and CDR2 (germline): SGHAT, FQNNGV. The V end lost 6 bases, the J end lost 5 bases, and 22 bases lay between the germline ends. The CDR3 runs to 17 residues. The CDR3 spells CASSVAAISPPTGELFF. The CDR3, as DNA: TGTGCCAGCAGTGTGGCTGCGATTTCCCCCCCGACCGGGGAGCTGTTTTTT.

Here the CDR3 reads CSARRDRVAFF. The CDR3 DNA reads TGCAGTGCTAGACGGGACAGGGTGGCTTTCTTT. This sequence joins TRBV20-1 and TRBJ1-1, with 9 bases identical to TRBD1. This CDR3 contains 11 residues. Germline loops: CDR1 DFQATT, CDR2 SNEGSKA (reference sequence). V trimming: 2 bases; J trimming: 11 bases; junction bases outside the gene matches: 3.

This clone appeared once. The gene calls are TRBV5-8 and TRBJ2-7, with 13 bases fitting TRBD2. The CDR3 covers 18 residues. The junction had 10 bases not matched to a gene; V was cut back by 4 bases and J by 0 bases. Germline V gene lookup returns CDR1 SGHTS and CDR2 YDEGEE. The CDR3 is CASSRGSLAGGNSYEQYV. CDR3 nucleotide sequence: TGTGCCAGCAGCCGTGGTTCACTAGCGGGAGGGAACTCCTACGAGCAGTACGTC.

V is TRBV7-8 and J is TRBJ2-7; no reliable D call. V was cut by 3 bases and J by 0 bases, with 9 bases left in between. Per germline, CDR1 SGHVS and CDR2 FQNEAQ. The CDR3 has 14 amino acids. The CDR3 region has the DNA TGTGCCAGCAGCTTCGACCCCAGCTCCTACGAGCAGTACTTC. Protein sequence: CASSFDPSSYEQYF.

The rearrangement joins TRBV28 to TRBJ1-1; 8 nucleotides line up with TRBD1. The germline V gene encodes CDR1 MDHEN and CDR2 SYDVKM. V lost 2 bases, J lost 7 bases, and 6 bases stayed unmatched. This CDR3 is 14 amino acids long. The CDR3 is CASSLSQGAYEAFF. The CDR3 DNA reads as TGTGCCAGCAGTTTAAGCCAGGGGGCTTATGAAGCTTTCTTT.

As to this clone: Other DNA sequences in this specimen translate into the identical CDR3. The V call is TRBV6-5, the J call TRBJ1-1; a weak D match, TRBD1 (5 bases). Germline V gene sequence: CDR1 MNHEY, CDR2 SVGAGI. This CDR3 is 13 amino acids long. Trimming left V 4 bases short and J 2 bases short, with 8 bases between. CDR3 region: CASSSGTNTEAFF. The CDR3 DNA sequence: TGTGCCAGCAGTTCGGGGACCAACACTGAAGCTTTCTTT.

The V and J genes are TRBV6-5 and TRBJ2-7, with D possibly being TRBD1 (6 bases). The germline CDR1 and CDR2 sequences are MNHEY and SVGAGI. The CDR3 has 14 residues. Trimming pared 5 bases from V and 5 bases from J, leaving 16 bases between. The CDR3 DNA follows: TGTGCCAGCAGTGCCCGATCAGGGGAAGACGAGCAGTACGTC. Protein product: CASSARSGEDEQYV.

The chain employs TRBV4-1 and TRBJ2-2, with D tentatively TRBD2 (5 bases). The CDR3 is 12 amino acids. In germline, CDR1 is MGHRA, CDR2 YSYEKL. Trimming removed 4 bases from V and 6 bases from J, with 6 bases in between. This CDR3 reads CASSPSSGELFF. The CDR3 DNA reads TGCGCCAGCAGCCCTAGCTCCGGGGAGCTGTTTTTT.

The CDR3 bases are TGTGCCAGCTCACTCAGGGAAATGGGCTCCTACAATGAGCAGTTCTTC. It yields the protein CASSLREMGSYNEQFF. The V gene is TRBV18, the J gene TRBJ2-1; perhaps TRBD1 as D (5 bases). This CDR3 is built from 16 residues. Germline CDR1 is KGHSH and CDR2 is LQKENI. V lost 4 bases to trimming and J lost 0 bases, with 13 bases between them.

V is TRBV10-2 and J is TRBJ2-1, with 10 bases identical to TRBD2. Germline CDR1 reads WSHSY; CDR2 reads SAAADI. The junction had 0 bases not matched to a gene; V was cut back by 4 bases and J by 0 bases. The CDR3 runs to 15 residues. In DNA form, the CDR3 reads TGCGCCAGCAGTGCTAGCGGGAGCTCCTACAATGAGCAGTTCTTC. Translation gives CASSASGSSYNEQFF.

CDR3 loop: CASSPLKQVVDGYTF. The CDR3 DNA sequence: TGTGCCAGCTCACCACTAAAACAGGTGGTGGATGGCTACACCTTC. V is TRBV18 and J is TRBJ1-2, with D possibly TRBD1 on 5 matching bases. This CDR3 comprises 15 residues. V was pared by 1 base and J by 6 bases, with 15 bases between. In germline, CDR1 is KGHSH, CDR2 LQKENI.

This sequence joins TRBV19 and TRBJ2-2, with 7 bases that match TRBD2. V shed 7 bases and J 0 bases; nucleotides not matched to a gene: 2. Germline CDR1 is LNHDA and CDR2 is SQIVND (reference sequence). The CDR3 is 14 amino acids. CDR3 amino acids: CASKRDANTGELFF. As DNA, the CDR3 is TGTGCCAGTAAGCGGGACGCGAACACCGGGGAGCTGTTTTTT.

This clone appeared a few times. CDR3 sequence: CASSQTQGRDVKLFF. DNA for the CDR3: TGTGCCAGCTCACAAACACAGGGACGTGATGTGAAACTGTTTTTT. The chain couples TRBV18 to TRBJ1-4; the D gene is possibly TRBD1 (6 bases). Germline values: CDR1 KGHSH, CDR2 LQKENI. The CDR3 is 15 amino acids. The germline V and J ends were trimmed by 4 bases and 11 bases, with 20 bases remaining between them.

The chain couples TRBV13 to TRBJ2-3; TRBD2 matches 9 bases. The CDR3 sequence is 17 residues long. V shed 5 bases and J 0 bases; nucleotides not matched to a gene: 9. Per the germline V gene, CDR1 is PRHDT and CDR2 is FYEKMQ (reference sequence). The CDR3: CASSTTREGSSTDTQYF. CDR3 nucleotide sequence: TGTGCCAGCAGCACCACGCGGGAGGGCTCTAGCACAGATACGCAGTATTTT.

V usage is TRBV30 and J usage is TRBJ1-1, with TRBD1 as a possible D gene (5 bases). CDR3 length equals 14 residues. Trimming stripped 4 bases from V and 2 bases from J, with 14 bases between. The germline gives CDR1 GTSNPN, CDR2 SVGIG (reference sequence). CDR3 loop: CAWIRGLYNTEAFF. The CDR3 DNA follows: TGTGCCTGGATAAGGGGACTGTATAACACTGAAGCTTTCTTT.

The genes are TRBV4-1 and TRBJ2-1; a possible D gene is TRBD2 (7 bases). Germline values: CDR1 MGHRA, CDR2 YSYEKL. The germline V and J ends were trimmed by 5 bases and 3 bases, with 17 bases remaining between them. This CDR3 contains 16 residues. The CDR3 DNA reads TGCGCCAGCAGCACGAAGGGGGGGGCGAGCTACAATGAGCAGTTCTTC. Protein product: CASSTKGGASYNEQFF.